These 16 T cell receptor beta chains came from one sample sequenced in a study of Graves' ophthalmopathy and Graves' hyperthyroidism. RNA transcripts yielded amplified TCR beta CDR3 regions. After a first-round RT-PCR with HTBI primers, a second-round multiplex PCR was run. TCRdb passed the multiplex PCR reads through MiXCR, listing each CDR3 protein once. The table lists hundreds of thousands of distinct CDR3 sequences, around a fifth of them singletons. Sequenced: peripheral blood. The receptors originated from a young woman with stable Graves' hyperthyroidism. Some clones in this sample may be carry-over from other donors' samples.

This clonotype was counted ten times or more. This chain uses TRBV20-1 with TRBJ1-6, with D tentatively TRBD1 (6 bases). The V end lost 0 bases, the J end lost 10 bases, and 22 bases lay between the germline ends. CDR3 size: 17 residues. CDR1 and CDR2 from the germline V gene are DFQATT and SNEGSKA (reference sequence). The CDR3, as DNA: TGCAGTGCTAGAGATTGGAAGGGACGGCAGGGGCGATCACCCCTCCACTTT. Its translation: CSARDWKGRQGRSPLHF.

This clonotype occurred a few times. The CDR3 DNA follows: TGTGCCAGCAGTAAACCACAGGGGGCATCCTACGAGCAGTACTTC. Protein: CASSKPQGASYEQYF. This chain links TRBV6-1 with TRBJ2-7, with TRBD1 identical over 9 bases. This CDR3 has 15 residues. Germline V gene lookup returns CDR1 MNHNS and CDR2 SASEGT. V lost 5 bases and J lost 1; bases outside the gene matches: 6.

This clonotype was counted ten times or more. This chain uses TRBV9 with TRBJ2-5; 8 bases fit TRBD1. V trimming: 0 bases; J trimming: 3 bases; junction bases outside the gene matches: 10. The germline gives CDR1 SGDLS, CDR2 YYNGEE. The CDR3 loop spans 17 amino acids. The CDR3 loop reads CASSVDTRDRQKETQYF. The DNA for the CDR3 is TGTGCCAGCAGCGTAGACACCCGGGACAGGCAAAAAGAGACCCAGTACTTC. Drawing the rest from reference TRBV9 and TRBJ2-5, the complete variable domain is DSGVTQTPKHLITATGQRVTLRCSPRSGDLSVYWYQQSLDQGLQFLIQYYNGEERAKGNILERFSAQQFPDLHSELNLSSLELGDSALYFCASSVDTRDRQKETQYFGPGTRLLVL.

This clonotype was seen a few times. This chain connects TRBV14 to TRBJ2-2, with TRBD2 matching over 8 bases. V was pared by 4 bases and J by 2 bases, with 3 bases of the junction left unmatched. The CDR3 runs 15 residues. CDR1 is SGHDN, CDR2 FVKESK, per germline. CDR3 in amino acids: CASSPTSVNTGELFF. The CDR3 DNA reads TGTGCCAGCAGCCCGACTAGCGTCAACACCGGGGAGCTGTTTTTT.

This clonotype was observed at least ten times. The gene calls are TRBV28 and TRBJ1-1; D is unclear. CDR3 length equals 13 residues. With 1 base removed from V and 11 bases from J, the gap between germline ends came to 14 bases. Germline CDR1 reads MDHEN; CDR2 reads SYDVKM. CDR3 residues: CASSLFGSLGAFF. The DNA for the CDR3 is TGTGCCAGCAGTTTATTCGGCTCACTGGGGGCTTTCTTT. Variable domain in full (rest from reference TRBV28 and TRBJ1-1): DVKVTQSSRYLVKRTGEKVFLECVQDMDHENMFWYRQDPGLGLRLIYFSYDVKMKEKGDIPEGYSVSREKKERFSLILESASTNQTSMYLCASSLFGSLGAFFGQGTRLTVV.

This clonotype was seen at least ten times. V is TRBV7-2 and J is TRBJ2-7; possible D gene TRBD2, 6 bases. There are 15 residues in the CDR3. Trimming stripped 1 base from V and 0 bases from J, with 10 bases between. CDR1 is SGHTA, CDR2 FQGNSA, per germline. CDR3 sequence (DNA): TGTGCCAGCAGCTTAGTGGGGGGACCCTCCTACGAGCAGTACTTC. Its protein product is CASSLVGGPSYEQYF.

The chain joins TRBV12-3 or TRBV12-4 to TRBJ1-5; 8 bases align to TRBD1. The CDR3 runs 15 residues. V shed 5 bases, J shed 4 bases, and the junction held 7 bases outside the gene matches. Here the CDR3 DNA reads TGTGCCAGCAGTCTGACAGGGGAAAAGAATCAGCCCCAGCATTTT. Translation gives CASSLTGEKNQPQHF.

This rearrangement joins TRBV11-2 to TRBJ1-2; TRBD1 agrees at 7 bases. The CDR3 runs 17 residues. Trimming took 6 bases from V and 6 from J; bases not matched to a gene: 19. Germline loops: CDR1 SGHAT, CDR2 FQNNGV. CDR3 bases: TGTGCCAGCAGACTCTCCATACTAGGGGGCCCTATGCATGGCTACACCTTC. Residues: CASRLSILGGPMHGYTF.

This clonotype was detected a few times. The chain couples TRBV6-5 to TRBJ1-2; D unclear. Germline lookup yields CDR1 MNHEY and CDR2 SVGAGI. V was clipped by 2 bases and J by 7 bases, with 11 bases between them. The CDR3 contains 13 residues. The CDR3 sequence is CASSYRGGFGYTF. The CDR3 DNA follows: TGTGCCAGCAGTTACCGGGGAGGTTTTGGCTACACCTTC.

This clonotype was seen repeatedly, ten times or more. The chain employs TRBV5-1 and TRBJ2-7, with 11 bases matching TRBD1. V lost 5 bases and J lost 7; bases outside the gene matches: 5. This CDR3 spans 13 amino acids. Looked up from germline, CDR1 is SGHRS and CDR2 is YFSETQ. CDR3 residues: CASRGQGAHEQYF. CDR3 nucleotide sequence: TGCGCCAGCAGAGGACAGGGGGCGCATGAGCAGTACTTC.

This clonotype was recorded many times. The chain uses TRBV5-4 and TRBJ1-2; D not certain. CDR1 SGHNT and CDR2 YYREEE come from the germline V gene (reference sequence). This CDR3 spans 16 amino acids. With 4 bases removed from V and 4 bases from J, the gap between germline ends came to 20 bases. CDR3 protein: CASSLRTQAGGYGYTF. CDR3 DNA sequence: TGTGCCAGCAGCCTTCGGACTCAAGCCGGCGGCTATGGCTACACCTTC.

This clonotype was seen many times. The V gene is TRBV28, the J gene TRBJ2-2; the D is unclear. Trimming stripped 6 bases from V and 3 bases from J, with 8 bases between. Looked up from germline, CDR1 is MDHEN and CDR2 is SYDVKM. CDR3 size: 13 residues. CDR3 nucleotides: TGTGCCAGCAGATATGGTTACACCGGGGAGCTGTTTTTT. Residues: CASRYGYTGELFF.

Many counts were recorded for this clonotype. The V and J genes are TRBV12-3 or TRBV12-4 and TRBJ1-1; no clear D. The CDR3 runs 14 residues. V lost 10 bases and J lost 1, with 16 bases in between. This CDR3 reads CATSPQQRNTEAFF. CDR3 in DNA: TGTGCCACTTCACCCCAACAGAGGAACACTGAAGCTTTCTTT.

This clonotype was recorded at least ten times. This chain links TRBV9 with TRBJ1-1, with a possible D match to TRBD1 (5 bases). The V and J ends lost 4 bases and 3 bases respectively, with 13 bases between them. CDR3 length: 14 amino acids. CDR1 is SGDLS, CDR2 YYNGEE, per germline. CDR3 region: CASSIRLGDTEAFF. The CDR3 DNA reads as TGTGCCAGCAGCATCCGCCTGGGGGACACTGAAGCTTTCTTT.

The chain couples TRBV28 to TRBJ2-7; D may be TRBD2 (7 bases). The germline gives CDR1 MDHEN, CDR2 SYDVKM. CDR3 length: 13 residues. V dropped 4 bases and J dropped 3 bases, with 10 bases sitting between them. CDR3 residues: CASSSGGDYEQYF. The DNA of the CDR3 is TGTGCCAGCAGTTCGGGGGGCGACTACGAGCAGTACTTC. Looking up the rest from reference TRBV28 and TRBJ2-7 gives the full variable domain: DVKVTQSSRYLVKRTGEKVFLECVQDMDHENMFWYRQDPGLGLRLIYFSYDVKMKEKGDIPEGYSVSREKKERFSLILESASTNQTSMYLCASSSGGDYEQYFGPGTRLTVT.

This clonotype was observed a handful of times. The chain carries TRBV30 and TRBJ2-7; D is perhaps TRBD1 or TRBD2 (5 bases each). This CDR3 is 12 amino acids long. Deletions cut 4 bases from V and 6 bases from J, with 13 bases between. Germline CDR1 and CDR2: GTSNPN and SVGIG (reference sequence). DNA for the CDR3: TGTGCCTGGAACGGGGACGATAGCGAGCAGTACTTC. Its protein product is CAWNGDDSEQYF.